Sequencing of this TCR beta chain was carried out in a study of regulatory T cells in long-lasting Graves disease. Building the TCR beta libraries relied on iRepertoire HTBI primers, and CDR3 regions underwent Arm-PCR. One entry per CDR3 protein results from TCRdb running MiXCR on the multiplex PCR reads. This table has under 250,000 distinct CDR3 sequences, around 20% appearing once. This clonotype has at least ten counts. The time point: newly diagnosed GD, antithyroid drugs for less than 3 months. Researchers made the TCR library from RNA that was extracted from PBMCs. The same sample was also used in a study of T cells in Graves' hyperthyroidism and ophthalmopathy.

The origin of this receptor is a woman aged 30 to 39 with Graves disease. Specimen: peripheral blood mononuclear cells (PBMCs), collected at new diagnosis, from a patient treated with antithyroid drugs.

CDR3 sequence: CASSLTPSYEQYF. As DNA, the CDR3 is TGTGCCAGCAGCTTGACCCCCAGCTACGAGCAGTACTTC. V gene TRBV7-2 combines with J gene TRBJ2-7; no clear D. Trimming pared 3 bases from V and 3 bases from J, leaving 9 bases between. The CDR3 is 13 amino acids. Germline-derived CDR1 and CDR2 are SGHTA and FQGNSA.